These 26 T cell receptor beta chains originate from one sample sequenced in a study of blood T cell repertoires in COVID-19. TCRdb's table, derived via immunoSEQ multiplex PCR, lists solely in-frame clones and lacks some. The data contain around 150,000 clones, over 80% of them singletons. Source material: PBMCs or T cells enriched from blood (not recorded which). These receptor sequences come from a woman in her sixties who had recovered from COVID-19.

The chain combines TRBV18 with TRBJ1-5, with 7 bases identical to TRBD1. This CDR3 is built from 13 residues. Germline V CDR1 and CDR2: KGHSH, LQKENI. The J segment lost 5 bases and the V segment lost 6 bases, leaving 4 bases of the junction unmatched. The CDR3 reads CASSVRGDQPQHF. In DNA form, the CDR3 reads TGTGCCAGCTCGGTCAGGGGGGATCAGCCCCAGCATTTT. The full variable domain, in which reference TRBV18 and TRBJ1-5 provide the parts outside the CDR3, is NAGVMQNPRHLVRRRGQEARLRCSPMKGHSHVYWYRQLPEEGLKFMVYLQKENIIDESGMPKERFSAEFPKEGPSILRIQQVVRGDSAAYFCASSVRGDQPQHFGDGTRLSIL.

The rearrangement joins TRBV9 to TRBJ2-2; TRBD1 matches 9 bases. Germline V gene lookup returns CDR1 SGDLS and CDR2 YYNGEE. The V and J ends lost 2 bases and 3 bases, in that order; junction bases with no gene match: 2. This CDR3 has 15 amino acids. CDR3 bases: TGTGCCAGCAGCGTCGGACAGGGGTACACCGGGGAGCTGTTTTTT. Translating gives CASSVGQGYTGELFF.

J is TRBJ1-1 and V is TRBV3-1 (or the pseudogene TRBV3-2); the D is unclear. The CDR3 is made up of 13 amino acids. CDR1 and CDR2 from the germline V gene are LGHDT and YNNKEL (reference sequence). Trimming stripped 1 base from V and 4 bases from J, with 7 bases between. CDR3 protein: CASSQGGPTEAFF. The DNA for the CDR3 is TGTGCCAGCAGCCAAGGAGGTCCCACTGAAGCTTTCTTT.

The rearrangement links TRBV30 to TRBJ2-1, with 8 bases fitting TRBD2. Germline CDR1 is GTSNPN and CDR2 is SVGIG (reference sequence). The length of the CDR3 is 13 residues. Trimming at V came to 5 bases and at J to 8 bases, leaving 8 bases not matched to a gene. The CDR3 spells CAWVAGGVYEQFF. CDR3 bases: TGTGCCTGGGTTGCGGGGGGAGTCTATGAGCAGTTCTTC.

There are a few counts of this clone. This chain uses TRBV24-1 with TRBJ1-3, with 7 bases lining up with TRBD1. V shed 2 bases and J 4 bases; nucleotides not matched to a gene: 19. The CDR3 is 20 residues long. Germline V gene lookup returns CDR1 KGHDR and CDR2 SFDVKD. The CDR3, as DNA: TGTGCCACCAGTGATTCCATAAGGGGTGGAATGACAGGGACGGGAAACACCATATATTTT. It yields the protein CATSDSIRGGMTGTGNTIYF.

V is TRBV11-3 and J is TRBJ2-1, with TRBD2 matching over 8 bases. Unmatched junction bases numbered 4, after V lost 3 bases and J lost 3 bases. The CDR3 loop spans 15 amino acids. Germline V gene sequence: CDR1 SGHNT, CDR2 YENEEA. The CDR3 DNA reads as TGTGCCAGCAGCTTTACGGGGGGGGTCTACAATGAGCAGTTCTTC. Encoded protein: CASSFTGGVYNEQFF.

The V gene is TRBV28, the J gene TRBJ2-3; 7 positions agree with TRBD2. The CDR3 is 14 amino acids. V shed 3 bases, J shed 4 bases, and the junction held 4 bases outside the gene matches. CDR1 MDHEN and CDR2 SYDVKM come from the germline V gene. The CDR3 sequence: CASSLREGSDTQYF. The CDR3 DNA follows: TGTGCCAGCAGTTTGAGGGAGGGCTCAGATACGCAGTATTTT.

The chain uses TRBV2 and TRBJ2-5, with a possible D match to TRBD1 (6 bases). V lost 3 bases to trimming and J lost 5 bases, with 16 bases between them. This CDR3 is built from 15 residues. Germline V lookup: CDR1 SNHLY, CDR2 FYNNEI. Here the CDR3 reads CASSDMGAGLETQYF. The CDR3, as DNA: TGTGCCAGCAGTGATATGGGGGCAGGGTTGGAGACCCAGTACTTC.

The sample holds one count of this clone. The chain uses TRBV5-1 and TRBJ2-7; D remains unclear. Germline V CDR1 and CDR2: SGHRS, YFSETQ. Trimming removed 1 base from V and 6 bases from J, with 14 bases in between. The CDR3 has 14 residues. In nucleotides, the CDR3 is TGCGCCAGCAGCTTGTTCGCCTATAACTCCGAGCAGTACTTC. This translates into CASSLFAYNSEQYF.

The chain uses TRBV30 and TRBJ2-5; 7 bases are shared with TRBD2. This CDR3 region has 14 residues. Trimming took 2 bases from V and 5 from J; bases not matched to a gene: 8. Germline CDR1 and CDR2: GTSNPN and SVGIG (reference sequence). Written as DNA, the CDR3 is TGTGCCTGGAGTACCCGACTAGCAGGCGAGACCCAGTACTTC. Protein: CAWSTRLAGETQYF.

The chain is built from TRBV9 and TRBJ1-4, with a possible D match to TRBD1 (6 bases). The CDR3 totals 16 residues. Germline assignment: CDR1 SGDLS and CDR2 YYNGEE. Trimming took 0 bases from V and 5 from J, leaving 14 bases between them. CDR3 nucleotides: TGTGCCAGCAGCGTAGGGGTAAGGGGGTACAATGAAAAACTGTTTTTT. Translating it yields CASSVGVRGYNEKLFF.

This chain uses TRBV30 with TRBJ1-2; 7 positions agree with TRBD1. Per germline, CDR1 GTSNPN and CDR2 SVGIG (reference sequence). CDR3 size: 13 residues. J was trimmed by 5 bases and V by 1 base; bases with no gene match: 4. The CDR3 sequence is CAWSASRGYGYTF. CDR3 coding DNA: TGTGCCTGGAGTGCCTCCAGGGGGTATGGCTACACCTTC.

V and J are TRBV4-1 and TRBJ1-2, with D possibly TRBD1 on 5 matching bases. The germline CDR1 and CDR2 sequences are MGHRA and YSYEKL. The V gene lost 4 bases and the J gene lost 5 bases, with 20 bases spanning the gap. CDR3 length equals 16 residues. CDR3 DNA: TGCGCCAGCAGCCCCCTTGAGCGGGACCCTGCGTATGGCTACACCTTC. This codes for CASSPLERDPAYGYTF.

Comment on this clone: The identical CDR3 is also encoded by other nucleotide sequences in the sample. The chain recombines TRBV29-1 with TRBJ1-1; possible D gene TRBD1, 5 bases. CDR1 and CDR2 (germline): SQVTM, ANQGSEA. The CDR3 runs to 12 residues. V lost 7 bases, J lost 0 bases, and 9 bases lay in between. DNA for the CDR3: TGCAGCGCGGGGCAGATGAACACTGAAGCTTTCTTT. Its protein is CSAGQMNTEAFF.

This sequence joins TRBV5-6 and TRBJ2-3; D is perhaps TRBD1 (5 bases). The ends were cut back, 2 bases at V and 2 bases at J, with 12 bases in the middle. From germline, CDR1 is SGHDT and CDR2 YYEEEE. The CDR3 is 15 amino acids. DNA of the CDR3: TGTGCCAGCAGCTTTTATCAGGGTGCCACAGATACGCAGTATTTT. Protein sequence: CASSFYQGATDTQYF.

This clone was counted a single time. The chain is built from TRBV4-1 and TRBJ2-7; a possible D gene is TRBD1 (6 bases). The V and J ends lost 2 bases and 1 base respectively, with 9 bases between them. Germline loops: CDR1 MGHRA, CDR2 YSYEKL. This CDR3 has 14 residues. CDR3 sequence reads: CASSQSGASYEQYF. The CDR3 DNA reads as TGCGCCAGCAGCCAATCAGGGGCGTCCTACGAGCAGTACTTC.

The CDR3 is CASSKTGANTGELFF. The CDR3 bases are TGTGCCAGTAGTAAGACAGGGGCTAACACCGGGGAGCTGTTTTTT. The chain has TRBV19 and TRBJ2-2, with TRBD1 identical over 8 bases. The CDR3 has 15 amino acids. With V trimmed by 4 bases and J by 2 bases, 3 bases remained unmatched. The germline CDR1 and CDR2 sequences are LNHDA and SQIVND (reference sequence).

The chain couples TRBV27 to TRBJ2-7, with 9 bases aligning to TRBD1. V was pared by 5 bases and J by 3 bases, with 8 bases of the junction left unmatched. The CDR3 runs 15 residues. The V gene's germline CDR1 is MNHEY and CDR2 SMNVEV (reference sequence). The CDR3 coding sequence is TGTGCCAGCAGTCCTCGGGGGACAGGGATCTACGAGCAGTACTTC. Its translation is CASSPRGTGIYEQYF.

V is TRBV20-1 and J is TRBJ2-5, with D perhaps matching TRBD2 (6 bases). Germline CDR1 and CDR2: DFQATT and SNEGSKA (reference sequence). The CDR3 covers 15 residues. Trimming removed 3 bases from V and 5 bases from J, with 19 bases in between. CDR3 DNA sequence: TGCAGTGCTAGTCCCCCGGGACTGGCCAGGGAGACCCAGTACTTC. Protein sequence: CSASPPGLARETQYF.

This clone has a single count. The rearrangement joins TRBV12-3 or TRBV12-4 to TRBJ2-1; D may be TRBD1 (6 bases). The CDR3 runs to 12 residues. Trimming left V 2 bases short and J 10 bases short, with 9 bases between. This CDR3 reads CASSLQGMEQFF. The CDR3 coding sequence is TGTGCCAGCAGTTTACAGGGGATGGAGCAGTTCTTC.

V usage is TRBV11-2 and J usage is TRBJ2-3; 8 bases are a match to TRBD1. The CDR3 totals 17 residues. V trimming: 5 bases; J trimming: 1 base; junction bases outside the gene matches: 11. Germline V gene data show CDR1 as SGHAT and CDR2 as FQNNGV. CDR3 DNA: TGTGCCAGCAGCCCCACTGGACAGGGCTCCGGCACAGATACGCAGTATTTT. Residues: CASSPTGQGSGTDTQYF.

This clone turned up a few times. V and J are TRBV7-9 and TRBJ2-7; TRBD2 aligns across 9 bases. The CDR3 totals 17 residues. Germline V gene data show CDR1 as SEHNR and CDR2 as FQNEAQ (reference sequence). After removal of 4 bases from V and 5 bases from J, the junction contained 15 bases not matched to a gene. CDR3 loop: CASSSSSSSGGLDEQYF. The CDR3 region has the DNA TGTGCCAGCAGCTCCTCCTCTTCCAGCGGGGGGCTCGACGAGCAGTACTTC.

The J gene is TRBJ1-4, the V gene TRBV4-1; D gene uncertain. The CDR3 is 15 residues long. V shed 1 base and J shed 7 bases, with 13 bases lying between them. Germline assignment: CDR1 MGHRA and CDR2 YSYEKL. CDR3 amino acids: CASSQVLREGEKLFF. The CDR3 nucleotides read TGCGCCAGCAGCCAAGTTCTGAGGGAAGGTGAAAAACTGTTTTTT.

This clone was detected a few times. This chain joins TRBV5-3 and TRBJ1-1; no clear D gene. Being an ORF, TRBV5-3 has a function that is uncertain. V lost 4 bases, J lost 5 bases, and 12 bases lay in between. CDR3 size: 13 residues. The CDR3 bases are TGTGCCAGAAGCCAACTGAAGGAGACTGAAGCTTTCTTT. It codes for CARSQLKETEAFF.

V is TRBV2 and J is TRBJ2-1, with 10 positions matching TRBD2. After removal of 2 bases from V and 7 bases from J, the junction contained 5 bases not matched to a gene. The CDR3 sequence is 15 residues long. Germline CDR1 and CDR2: SNHLY and FYNNEI. The CDR3 nucleotides read TGTGCCAGCAGTGAAACCCTAGCGGGAGAAAATGAGCAGTTCTTC. As protein: CASSETLAGENEQFF.

This clone was seen only a few times. The chain has TRBV5-1 and TRBJ1-1; 7 bases line up with TRBD1. Germline V gene data show CDR1 as SGHRS and CDR2 as YFSETQ. Losses at the gene ends were 0 bases for V and 1 base for J; bases not matched to a gene: 6. The length of the CDR3 is 16 residues. The CDR3 reads CASSLDRDRPNTEAFF. The DNA for the CDR3 is TGCGCCAGCAGCTTGGATCGGGACAGACCGAACACTGAAGCTTTCTTT.